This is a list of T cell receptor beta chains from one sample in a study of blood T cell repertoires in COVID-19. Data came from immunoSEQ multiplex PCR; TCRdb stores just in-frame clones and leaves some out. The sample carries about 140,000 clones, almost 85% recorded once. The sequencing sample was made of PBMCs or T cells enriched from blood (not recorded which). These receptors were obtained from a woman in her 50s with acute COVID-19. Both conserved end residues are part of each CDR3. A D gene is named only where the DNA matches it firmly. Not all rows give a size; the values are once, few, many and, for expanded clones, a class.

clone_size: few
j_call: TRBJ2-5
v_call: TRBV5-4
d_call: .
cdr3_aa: CASSVSRGQETQYF
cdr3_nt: TGTGCCAGCAGCGTTTCCAGGGGCCAAGAGACCCAGTACTTC

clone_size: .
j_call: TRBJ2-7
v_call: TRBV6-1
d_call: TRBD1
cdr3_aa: CASSEGTGGLYEQYF
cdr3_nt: TGTGCCAGCAGTGAAGGGACAGGGGGCTTATACGAGCAGTACTTC

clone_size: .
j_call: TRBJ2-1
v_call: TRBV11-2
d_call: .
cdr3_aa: CASTHSGSKYNEQFF
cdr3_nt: TGTGCCAGCACTCATAGCGGAAGCAAATACAATGAGCAGTTCTTC

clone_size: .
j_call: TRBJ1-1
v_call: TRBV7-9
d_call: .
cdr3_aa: CASSARDSSEAFF
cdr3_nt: TGTGCCAGCAGCGCCCGGGACTCTTCTGAAGCTTTCTTT

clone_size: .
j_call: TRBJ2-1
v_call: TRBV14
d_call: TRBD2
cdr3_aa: CASSQLAGLSSYNEQFF
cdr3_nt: TGTGCCAGCAGCCAACTAGCGGGCCTGAGCTCCTACAATGAGCAGTTCTTC

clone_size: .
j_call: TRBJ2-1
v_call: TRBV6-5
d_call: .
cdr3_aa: CASSYSKGHDYNEQFF
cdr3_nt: TGTGCCAGCAGTTACTCGAAGGGGCACGACTACAATGAGCAGTTCTTC

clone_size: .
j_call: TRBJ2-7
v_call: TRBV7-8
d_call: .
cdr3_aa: CASSPSRTLSYEQYF
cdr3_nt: TGTGCCAGCAGCCCAAGCCGGACACTCTCCTACGAGCAGTACTTC

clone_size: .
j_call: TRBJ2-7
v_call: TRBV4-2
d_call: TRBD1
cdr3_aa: CASSQERDSYEQYF
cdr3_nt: TGTGCCAGCAGCCAAGAAAGGGACAGCTACGAGCAGTACTTC

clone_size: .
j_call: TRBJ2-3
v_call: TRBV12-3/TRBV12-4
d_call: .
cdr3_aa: CASSLVRAGSLYF
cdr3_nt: TGTGCCAGCAGTTTAGTCCGGGCCGGGAGCCTGTATTTT

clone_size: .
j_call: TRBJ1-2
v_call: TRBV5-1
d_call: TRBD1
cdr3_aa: CASSLRDGQGKGYTF
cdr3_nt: TGCGCCAGCAGCTTGAGAGACGGACAGGGCAAAGGCTACACCTTC

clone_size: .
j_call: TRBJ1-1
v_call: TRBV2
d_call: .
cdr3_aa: CASSQRTDTEAFF
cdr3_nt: TGTGCCAGCAGTCAGAGGACAGACACTGAAGCTTTCTTT

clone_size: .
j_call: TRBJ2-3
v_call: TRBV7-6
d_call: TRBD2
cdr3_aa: CASSLDPGPGGKDTQYF
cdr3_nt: TGTGCCAGCAGCTTAGATCCAGGACCGGGAGGGAAAGATACGCAGTATTTT

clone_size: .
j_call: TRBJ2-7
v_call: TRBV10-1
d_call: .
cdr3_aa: CASSESPGAREQYF
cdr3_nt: TGCGCCAGCAGTGAGTCCCCAGGGGCGAGGGAGCAGTACTTC

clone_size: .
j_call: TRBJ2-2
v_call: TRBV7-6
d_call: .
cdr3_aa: CASSLGTTTGELFF
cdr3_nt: TGTGCCAGCAGCTTGGGGACAACCACCGGGGAGCTGTTTTTT

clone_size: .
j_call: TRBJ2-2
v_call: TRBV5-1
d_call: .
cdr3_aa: CASSYAVGQNTGELFF
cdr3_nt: TGCGCCAGCAGCTATGCGGTGGGACAGAACACCGGGGAGCTGTTTTTT

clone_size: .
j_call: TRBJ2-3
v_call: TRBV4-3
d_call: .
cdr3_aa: CASSQDTGDTDTQYF
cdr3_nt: TGCGCCAGCAGCCAAGATACGGGGGACACAGATACGCAGTATTTT

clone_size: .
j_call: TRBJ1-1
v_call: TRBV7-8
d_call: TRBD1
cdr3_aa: CASSPDDRDTEAFF
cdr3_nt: TGTGCCAGCAGCCCGGATGACAGGGACACTGAAGCTTTCTTT

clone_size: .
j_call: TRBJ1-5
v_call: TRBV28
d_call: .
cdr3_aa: CASSLDDRQPQHF
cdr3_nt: TGTGCCAGCAGTTTAGATGACAGGCAGCCCCAGCATTTT

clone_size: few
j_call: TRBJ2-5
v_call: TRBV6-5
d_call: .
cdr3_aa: CASSYSLQGQYSQYF
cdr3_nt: TGTGCCAGCAGTTACTCGTTACAGGGCCAATATTCCCAGTACTTC

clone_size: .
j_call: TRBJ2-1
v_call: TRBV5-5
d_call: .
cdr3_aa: CASNQQAAEQFF
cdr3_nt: TGTGCCAGCAACCAACAGGCGGCTGAGCAGTTCTTC

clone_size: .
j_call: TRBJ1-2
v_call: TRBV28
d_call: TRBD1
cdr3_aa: CASSAGQGALRGYTF
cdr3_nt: TGTGCCAGCAGTGCGGGACAGGGGGCACTTCGGGGCTACACCTTC

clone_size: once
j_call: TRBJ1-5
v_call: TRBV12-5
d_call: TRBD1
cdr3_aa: CASGLVQGAQPQHF
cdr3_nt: TGTGCTAGTGGTTTGGTACAGGGGGCTCAGCCCCAGCATTTT

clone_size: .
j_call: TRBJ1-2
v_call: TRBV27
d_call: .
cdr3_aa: CASSLRGAQGYTF
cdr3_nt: TGTGCCAGCAGTCTACGGGGGGCGCAAGGCTACACCTTC

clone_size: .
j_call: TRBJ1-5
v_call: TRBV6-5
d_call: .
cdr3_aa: CASSPAQGRDQPQHF
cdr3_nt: TGTGCCAGCAGTCCGGCACAGGGTCGGGATCAGCCCCAGCATTTT

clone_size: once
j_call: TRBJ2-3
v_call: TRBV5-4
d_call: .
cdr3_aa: CASSASSGSTDTQYF
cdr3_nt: TGTGCCAGCAGCGCGAGCAGCGGGAGCACAGATACGCAGTATTTT

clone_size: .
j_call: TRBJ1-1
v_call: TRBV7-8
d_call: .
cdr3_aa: CASSYFRVGGYAEAFF
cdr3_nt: TGTGCCAGCAGCTATTTCAGGGTCGGGGGATACGCTGAAGCTTTCTTT

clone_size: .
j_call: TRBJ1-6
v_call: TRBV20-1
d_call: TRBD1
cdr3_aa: CSASEDRGVYNSPLHF
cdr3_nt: TGCAGTGCTAGTGAGGACAGGGGTGTTTATAATTCACCCCTCCACTTT

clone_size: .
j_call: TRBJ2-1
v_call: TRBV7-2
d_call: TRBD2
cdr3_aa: CASSRSGGRNNEQFF
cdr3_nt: TGTGCCAGCAGCCGCAGCGGGGGCCGTAACAATGAGCAGTTCTTC

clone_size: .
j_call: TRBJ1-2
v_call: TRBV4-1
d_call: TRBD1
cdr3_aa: CASSQFPSDRPNYGYTF
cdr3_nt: TGCGCCAGCAGCCAGTTTCCGTCGGACAGGCCCAACTATGGCTACACCTTC

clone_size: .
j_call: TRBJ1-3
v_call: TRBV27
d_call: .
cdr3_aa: CASSLSGGPGVGNTIYF
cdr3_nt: TGTGCCAGCAGTTTATCGGGCGGGCCAGGAGTTGGAAACACCATATATTTT

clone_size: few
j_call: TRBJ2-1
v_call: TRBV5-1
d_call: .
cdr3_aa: CASSFSISSYNEQFF
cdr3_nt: TGCGCCAGCAGCTTCTCGATCAGCTCCTACAATGAGCAGTTCTTC

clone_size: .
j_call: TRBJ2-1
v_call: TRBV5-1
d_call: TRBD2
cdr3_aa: CASSPGLAGGRNEQFF
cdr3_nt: TGCGCCAGCAGCCCGGGACTAGCGGGAGGGAGGAATGAGCAGTTCTTC

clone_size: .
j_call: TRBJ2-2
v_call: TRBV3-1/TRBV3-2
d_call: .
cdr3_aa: CASSHSRTGELFF
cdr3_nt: TGTGCCAGCAGCCATTCGCGAACCGGGGAGCTGTTTTTT

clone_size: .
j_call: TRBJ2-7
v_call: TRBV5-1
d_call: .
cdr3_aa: CASSPTRGSEQYF
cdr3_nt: TGCGCCAGCAGCCCTACGCGAGGGAGCGAGCAGTACTTC